This entry concerns a single T cell receptor (beta chain). The record originates from a study of cytomegalovirus exposure and HLA in healthy donors. Donors in the study were healthy people who gave bone marrow. PCR involved 60 Vbeta and 13 Jbeta primers. Generated by immunoSEQ multiplex PCR, the TCRdb table keeps only in-frame clones and is missing some. The data show 80,000 to 90,000 clones, 81% seen once. Sequenced input: PBMCs. The receptor's source is a woman under 40 in good health and CMV-seronegative.

As DNA, the CDR3 is TGTGCCAGCAGTGACCGTCAGGGTTCTGGGGCCACAGATACGCAGTATTTT. It yields the protein CASSDRQGSGATDTQYF. This rearrangement joins TRBV6-1 to TRBJ2-3; possibly TRBD1 for D (5 bases). The CDR3 sequence is 17 residues long. The V gene's germline CDR1 is MNHNS and CDR2 SASEGT. Trimming took off 3 bases at V and 2 bases at J, with 18 bases between the two ends.